Below, 30 T cell receptor beta chains from the same sample are listed, as sequenced in a study of T cell responses to AZD1222 COVID-19 vaccine (dated by TCRdb to 2020 to 2023). According to the study, the label for this sample's time point signals: about 28 days (+/-7) after the second vaccine dose. Library method: the immunoSEQ multiplex PCR assay. TCRdb took this table from immuneACCESS and kept in-frame rearrangements with V and J called. Such tables lack part of the clones; where checked against another copy, unresolved V genes explain under half of the gap, and the rest is unexplained. The sample table lists 110,000 or so clones, roughly 89% of them with a count of one. In total, the top ten clones hold 40% to 55% of the sample. Sample: peripheral blood, taken 28 days after the second AZD1222 dose. These receptors all stem from an adult who received the AZD1222 COVID-19 vaccine.

The DNA for the CDR3 is TGTGCCAGCAGTCCCAAGGGGGACGAGCAGTACTTC. Translated, it gives CASSPKGDEQYF. V gene TRBV27 combines with J gene TRBJ2-7, with D possibly TRBD1 on 6 matching bases. Deletions cut 5 bases from V and 5 bases from J, with 10 bases between. The germline V gene encodes CDR1 MNHEY and CDR2 SMNVEV (reference sequence). The CDR3 loop spans 12 amino acids.

J is TRBJ2-3 and V is TRBV5-8; maybe TRBD2 (5 bases). Germline V gives CDR1 SGHTS, CDR2 YDEGEE. V lost 4 bases, J lost 6 bases, and 15 bases lay in between. The CDR3 is 14 amino acids. The CDR3 DNA reads TGTGCCAGCAGCCGAGGGATGGGGATGGATACGCAGTATTTT. This translates into CASSRGMGMDTQYF.

Points on this clone: Other DNA sequences in the same sample also yield this CDR3. This chain joins TRBV7-3 and TRBJ2-1; possibly TRBD2 for D (5 bases). The germline V and J ends were trimmed by 0 bases and 7 bases, with 7 bases remaining between them. Germline values: CDR1 SGHTA, CDR2 FQGTGA. The CDR3 has 13 amino acids. CDR3 protein: CASSLTRGNEQFF. DNA of the CDR3: TGTGCCAGCAGCTTAACTCGAGGGAATGAGCAGTTCTTC.

This clone was counted once. The chain combines TRBV2 with TRBJ1-4; D unresolved. From germline, CDR1 is SNHLY and CDR2 FYNNEI. The CDR3 spans 14 residues. Deletions cut 6 bases from V and 4 bases from J, with 12 bases between. The CDR3: CASSAVSGNEKLFF. The DNA for the CDR3 is TGTGCCAGCAGCGCGGTCTCCGGTAATGAAAAACTGTTTTTT.

This chain links TRBV7-8 with TRBJ2-1; D unclear. Trimming pared 5 bases from V and 9 bases from J, leaving 8 bases between. Germline lookup yields CDR1 SGHVS and CDR2 FQNEAQ. The CDR3 has 11 residues. The CDR3: CASSIVGEQFF. The CDR3 DNA reads as TGTGCCAGCAGCATCGTAGGTGAGCAGTTCTTC.

The rearrangement joins TRBV2 to TRBJ2-3; D is undetermined. Trimming removed 7 bases from V and 0 bases from J, with 11 bases in between. This CDR3 region has 14 residues. The V gene's germline CDR1 is SNHLY and CDR2 FYNNEI. CDR3 sequence (DNA): TGTGCCAGCAAGGTGACAACTAGCACAGATACGCAGTATTTT. The encoded protein is CASKVTTSTDTQYF.

This rearrangement joins TRBV28 to TRBJ2-7; no clear D gene. The CDR3 is made up of 12 amino acids. Germline-derived CDR1 and CDR2 are MDHEN and SYDVKM. Trimming stripped 0 bases from V and 3 bases from J, with 3 bases between. DNA for the CDR3: TGTGCCAGCAGTTTATGGAGCTACGAGCAGTACTTC. It translates to CASSLWSYEQYF.

This chain links TRBV19 with TRBJ2-7; D possibly corresponds to TRBD2 (6 bases). V lost 3 bases to trimming and J lost 0 bases, with 12 bases between them. Looked up from germline, CDR1 is LNHDA and CDR2 is SQIVND (reference sequence). The CDR3 sequence is 15 residues long. CDR3 protein: CASSIRAGPSYEQYF. In nucleotides, the CDR3 is TGTGCCAGTAGTATCAGGGCGGGACCCTCCTACGAGCAGTACTTC.

The CDR3 bases are TGCGCCAGCAGCTTGGACGGGGAAAACGCGAACACCGGGGAGCTGTTTTTT. This codes for CASSLDGENANTGELFF. J is TRBJ2-2 and V is TRBV5-1; weak D call: TRBD2 (5 bases). The germline V gene encodes CDR1 SGHRS and CDR2 YFSETQ. The CDR3 extends over 17 amino acids. Trimming cost V 0 bases and J 0 bases, with 12 bases left between them.

The chain uses TRBV7-2 and TRBJ1-2, with unresolved D. The V and J ends lost 0 bases and 1 base respectively, with 15 bases between them. Germline V gene lookup returns CDR1 SGHTA and CDR2 FQGNSA. The CDR3 runs to 17 residues. In DNA form, the CDR3 reads TGTGCCAGCAGCTTAGCCCCCCGCACCGAGGGTAACTATGGCTACACCTTC. Amino acid sequence: CASSLAPRTEGNYGYTF.

This chain connects TRBV7-3 to TRBJ2-1; tentatively, D is TRBD2 (6 bases). Germline V gene data show CDR1 as SGHTA and CDR2 as FQGTGA. This CDR3 has 13 residues. Trimming removed 2 bases from V and 7 bases from J, with 9 bases in between. For the CDR3, the DNA is TGTGCCAGCAGCTTAGGAGGGACTAATGAGCAGTTCTTC. Its protein product is CASSLGGTNEQFF.

This clone was observed a single time. This sequence joins TRBV5-4 and TRBJ2-5; 11 bases align to TRBD1. V lost 2 bases to trimming and J lost 5 bases; unmatched junction nucleotides: 5. CDR3 size: 15 residues. CDR1 and CDR2 (germline): SGHNT, YYREEE (reference sequence). Here the CDR3 reads CASSLTGQGAETQYF. CDR3 DNA sequence: TGTGCCAGCAGCTTAACCGGACAGGGGGCTGAGACCCAGTACTTC.

The rearrangement links TRBV6-5 to TRBJ2-2; 9 nucleotides agree with TRBD1. V trimming: 5 bases; J trimming: 6 bases; junction bases outside the gene matches: 7. The CDR3 totals 15 residues. Germline loops: CDR1 MNHEY, CDR2 SVGAGI. Written as DNA, the CDR3 is TGTGCCAGCAGTAAACGGACAGGGGTTGCCGGGGAGCTGTTTTTT. Residues: CASSKRTGVAGELFF.

The chain is built from TRBV28 and TRBJ1-1; D is uncertain. CDR3 length: 15 amino acids. Germline values: CDR1 MDHEN, CDR2 SYDVKM. The ends were cut back, 4 bases at V and 5 bases at J, with 17 bases in the middle. CDR3 nucleotides: TGTGCCAGCAGTTCCCTCCAAGGAGGGAATACTGAAGCTTTCTTT. As protein: CASSSLQGGNTEAFF.

The chain is built from TRBV9 and TRBJ1-5, with 9 bases aligning to TRBD1. The V segment lost 0 bases and the J segment 1 base; nucleotides outside the gene matches: 11. This CDR3 is 19 amino acids long. Per germline, CDR1 SGDLS and CDR2 YYNGEE. In DNA form, the CDR3 reads TGTGCCAGCAGCGTAGACAAGGGGGGACAGGGCAGAAGCAATCAGCCCCAGCATTTT. Protein: CASSVDKGGQGRSNQPQHF.

J is TRBJ1-2 and V is TRBV27; possibly TRBD1 for D (6 bases). This CDR3 is built from 15 residues. The germline V gene encodes CDR1 MNHEY and CDR2 SMNVEV (reference sequence). Trimming shortened V by 4 bases and J by 8 bases, and 20 bases separated the two germline ends. The CDR3 DNA reads TGTGCCAGCAGTTCTCTGCGGGACACCCTTGGGGGCTACACCTTC. Its protein is CASSSLRDTLGGYTF.

The genes are TRBV11-1 and TRBJ1-1, with 8 bases matching TRBD1. Looked up from germline, CDR1 is SGHAT and CDR2 is FQDESV (reference sequence). The CDR3 length is 14 residues. V shed 4 bases and J 0 bases; nucleotides not matched to a gene: 1. CDR3 sequence (DNA): TGTGCCAGCAGCTCCAGGGGGCTGAACACTGAAGCTTTCTTT. Its translation: CASSSRGLNTEAFF.

In its sample, this clone was seen a few times. The chain uses TRBV10-3 and TRBJ2-7, with 8 bases that match TRBD1. The CDR3 has 11 amino acids. V trimming: 6 bases; J trimming: 5 bases; junction bases outside the gene matches: 0. Germline CDR1 and CDR2: ENHRY and SYGVKD. CDR3 sequence: CAIRGQDEQYF. As DNA, the CDR3 is TGTGCCATCAGGGGACAGGACGAGCAGTACTTC.

V is TRBV5-4 and J is TRBJ1-3; possible D gene TRBD1, 5 bases. The germline V gene encodes CDR1 SGHNT and CDR2 YYREEE (reference sequence). V lost 0 bases and J 0 bases, leaving 13 bases between the germline ends. This CDR3 has 17 residues. The DNA of the CDR3 is TGTGCCAGCAGCTTGGGAGGGGCGTCATTCTCTGGAAACACCATATATTTT. This translates into CASSLGGASFSGNTIYF.

V usage is TRBV28 and J usage is TRBJ2-7, with a weak D call TRBD1 (6 bases). Germline-derived CDR1 and CDR2 are MDHEN and SYDVKM. This CDR3 comprises 16 residues. V lost 7 bases and J 3 bases, leaving 22 bases between the germline ends. CDR3 region: CASTPMGQGRHYEQYF. CDR3 in DNA: TGTGCCAGCACCCCAATGGGCCAGGGGCGCCACTACGAGCAGTACTTC.

This sequence joins TRBV7-3 and TRBJ2-2, with D possibly matching TRBD2 (6 bases). Germline-derived CDR1 and CDR2 are SGHTA and FQGTGA. The CDR3 runs 15 residues. Trimming left V 6 bases short and J 4 bases short, with 15 bases between. This CDR3 reads CASSQRGAGTGELFF. The CDR3 DNA sequence: TGTGCCAGCAGTCAACGGGGAGCGGGCACCGGGGAGCTGTTTTTT.

This chain joins TRBV4-1 and TRBJ2-7; weak D call: TRBD2 (6 bases). This CDR3 comprises 17 residues. From germline, CDR1 is MGHRA and CDR2 YSYEKL. V was trimmed by 3 bases and J by 4 bases, leaving 22 bases between them. This CDR3 is CASSQGRVSGSLYEQYF. The CDR3 DNA sequence: TGCGCCAGCAGCCAGGGGCGGGTTAGCGGTTCCCTTTACGAGCAGTACTTC.

The gene calls are TRBV29-1 and TRBJ2-1; the D is unclear. Germline assignment: CDR1 SQVTM and CDR2 ANQGSEA. Trimming removed 4 bases at V and 2 bases at J, with 12 bases between. The CDR3 is 14 amino acids. Here the CDR3 DNA reads TGCAGCGTTGTTGAAGCCTTTACCTACAATGAGCAGTTCTTC. Translation: CSVVEAFTYNEQFF.

The sample holds a few counts of this clone. The chain couples TRBV10-1 to TRBJ2-1; D not certain. This CDR3 spans 13 amino acids. Trimming pared 0 bases from V and 8 bases from J, leaving 8 bases between. The germline CDR1 and CDR2 sequences are WNHNN and SYGVQD (reference sequence). The CDR3 DNA is TGCGCCAGCAGTGAGTCGATTTGGGATGAGCAGTTCTTC. This encodes CASSESIWDEQFF.

The chain recombines TRBV28 with TRBJ1-6; D not certain. Germline CDR1 is MDHEN and CDR2 is SYDVKM. The V gene lost 2 bases and the J gene lost 8 bases, with 10 bases spanning the gap. The CDR3 spans 14 residues. CDR3 nucleotide sequence: TGTGCCAGCAGTTTAGACGGCTGGTATTCACCCCTCCACTTT. As protein: CASSLDGWYSPLHF.

V usage is TRBV5-1 and J usage is TRBJ1-5; TRBD1 might be the D (5 bases). Between the trimmed V and J ends, which lost 0 bases and 4 bases, there was a span of 5 bases. Germline V CDR1 and CDR2: SGHRS, YFSETQ. This CDR3 is 13 amino acids long. This CDR3 is CASSLDRNQPQHF. The CDR3 nucleotides read TGCGCCAGCAGCTTGGACAGGAATCAGCCCCAGCATTTT.

This clone was found once. V is TRBV30 and J is TRBJ2-7; D tentatively fits TRBD1 or TRBD2 (5 bases each). This CDR3 contains 12 residues. Germline CDR1 GTSNPN, CDR2 SVGIG (reference sequence). V lost 6 bases and J 3 bases, leaving 12 bases between the germline ends. The DNA for the CDR3 is TGTGCCTGTAAGGGACGGATCTACGAGCAGTACTTC. Translating gives CACKGRIYEQYF.

The CDR3 coding sequence is TGTGCCAGCAGTTACGGACACAACTATGGCTACACCTTC. Residues: CASSYGHNYGYTF. The gene calls are TRBV6-5 and TRBJ1-2, with D possibly TRBD1 on 5 matching bases. CDR3 length: 13 amino acids. Trimming pared 2 bases from V and 2 bases from J, leaving 6 bases between. Per the germline V gene, CDR1 is MNHEY and CDR2 is SVGAGI.

The gene calls are TRBV20-1 and TRBJ2-7; 7 bases align to TRBD2. V was pared by 4 bases and J by 2 bases, with 14 bases of the junction left unmatched. The CDR3 has 16 amino acids. The germline V gene encodes CDR1 DFQATT and CDR2 SNEGSKA (reference sequence). The DNA for the CDR3 is TGCAGTGCTAATGAGTGGGGAGCTAGCGGTACCTACGAGCAGTACTTC. Translated: CSANEWGASGTYEQYF.

In its sample, this clone was seen a few times. This sequence joins TRBV5-1 and TRBJ2-3; 7 positions agree with TRBD2. This CDR3 contains 17 residues. J gave up 0 bases and V 0 bases, and 7 bases lay outside the gene matches. The germline V gene has CDR1 SGHRS and CDR2 YFSETQ. Written as DNA, the CDR3 is TGCGCCAGCAGCTTGGAGGTCGTGCGGGGGAGCACAGATACGCAGTATTTT. This encodes CASSLEVVRGSTDTQYF.